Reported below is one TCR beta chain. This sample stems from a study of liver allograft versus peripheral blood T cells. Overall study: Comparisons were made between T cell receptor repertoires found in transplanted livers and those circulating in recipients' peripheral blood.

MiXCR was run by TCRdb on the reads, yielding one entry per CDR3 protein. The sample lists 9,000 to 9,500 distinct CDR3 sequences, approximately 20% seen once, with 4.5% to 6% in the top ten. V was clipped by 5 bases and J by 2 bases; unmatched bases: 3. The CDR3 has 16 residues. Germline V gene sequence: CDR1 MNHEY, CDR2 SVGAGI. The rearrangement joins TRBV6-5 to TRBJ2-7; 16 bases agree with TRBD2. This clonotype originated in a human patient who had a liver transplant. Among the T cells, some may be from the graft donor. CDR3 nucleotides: TGTGCCAGCAGTGGCGGGACTAGCGGGAGGGCCTACGAGCAGTACTTC. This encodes CASSGGTSGRAYEQYF.